The clone carrying this T cell receptor beta chain was picked up a small number of times. This sample stems from a study of blood T cell repertoires in COVID-19. TCRdb keeps only in-frame clones here, not all; method: immunoSEQ multiplex PCR. This sample has roughly 230,000 clones, with roughly four fifths found just once. Trimming left V 1 base short and J 14 bases short, with 11 bases between. Germline V gives CDR1 LGHDT, CDR2 YNNKEL (reference sequence). The CDR3 consists of 11 residues. The chain links TRBV3-1 (or the pseudogene TRBV3-2) to TRBJ1-2; D not certain. The specimen sequenced was peripheral blood. This clonotype was obtained from a man aged 45-65 years with active or convalescent COVID-19. CDR3 coding DNA: TGTGCCAGCAGCCAAGGTGGAGTGATTACCTTC. Translated, it gives CASSQGGVITF.